The 10 T cell receptor beta chains below come from one sample, sequenced in a study of T cells after yellow fever vaccination. One entry per CDR3 protein, called by TCRdb with MiXCR from the 5' RACE reads. The data contain more than 450,000 distinct CDR3 sequences, just over 20% of them singletons. The source was PBMCs, collected around 3 weeks after the first yellow fever vaccination. The receptors stem from a man aged 18 to 30 who received the YFV17D yellow fever vaccine.

This clonotype was picked up many times. V usage is TRBV27 and J usage is TRBJ1-6, with D unresolved. CDR1 and CDR2 from the germline V gene are MNHEY and SMNVEV (reference sequence). With 5 bases removed from V and 7 bases from J, the gap between germline ends came to 6 bases. CDR3 length equals 12 residues. The CDR3 nucleotides are TGTGCCAGCAGTCGAACAAATTCACCCCTCCACTTT. This sequence encodes CASSRTNSPLHF.

The rearrangement links TRBV6-4 to TRBJ2-1; D is unclear. The CDR3 loop spans 15 amino acids. Germline V CDR1 and CDR2: MRHNA, SNTAGT. V gave up 4 bases and J gave up 0 bases, with 10 bases separating them. The DNA of the CDR3 is TGTGCCAGCAGTGTAAAAGCAAGCTCCTACAATGAGCAGTTCTTC. As protein: CASSVKASSYNEQFF.

This chain uses TRBV27 with TRBJ2-7; 7 nucleotides agree with TRBD2. Looked up from germline, CDR1 is MNHEY and CDR2 is SMNVEV (reference sequence). The CDR3 contains 12 residues. V lost 8 bases to trimming and J lost 0 bases; unmatched junction nucleotides: 1. CDR3 sequence: CASGLVSYEQYF. The CDR3 DNA reads as TGTGCCAGCGGACTAGTCTCCTACGAGCAGTACTTC.

This sequence joins TRBV10-3 and TRBJ2-2; possibly TRBD1 or TRBD2 for D (7 bases each). The CDR3 consists of 17 residues. The germline gives CDR1 ENHRY, CDR2 SYGVKD. V lost 2 bases to trimming and J lost 4 bases, with 17 bases between them. CDR3 region: CAISEAPTGRGTGELFF. The CDR3 coding sequence is TGTGCCATCAGTGAGGCCCCGACAGGGAGGGGCACCGGGGAGCTGTTTTTT.

V usage is TRBV3-1 and J usage is TRBJ2-5, with 8 bases that match TRBD1. Germline assignment: CDR1 LGHDT and CDR2 YNNKEL (reference sequence). With V trimmed by 4 bases and J by 9 bases, 13 bases remained unmatched. The CDR3 is 15 amino acids. The CDR3 loop reads CASSLTQAGGLAQYF. DNA for the CDR3: TGTGCCAGCAGCCTTACTCAGGCAGGGGGCCTAGCCCAGTACTTC.

This clonotype was observed a few times. The chain uses TRBV12-3 or TRBV12-4 and TRBJ2-3, with 9 bases fitting TRBD1. CDR3 size: 14 residues. V was clipped by 6 bases and J by 6 bases; unmatched bases: 7. For the CDR3, the DNA is TGTGCCAGCAGGTCCGACAGGGGGTACGATACGCAGTATTTT. It codes for CASRSDRGYDTQYF.

This clonotype was seen only a few times. The CDR3 sequence is CASSPSRGLAGPKDNEQFF. CDR3 DNA: TGTGCCAGCAGCCCCTCTCGAGGGCTAGCGGGGCCTAAGGACAATGAGCAGTTCTTC. The chain joins TRBV7-3 to TRBJ2-1; 9 bases fit TRBD2. CDR1 is SGHTA and CDR2 is FQGTGA in the germline V gene. Losses at the gene ends were 5 bases for V and 5 bases for J; bases not matched to a gene: 19. There are 19 residues in the CDR3.

The chain joins TRBV6-5 to TRBJ1-2; D gene uncertain. Germline values: CDR1 MNHEY, CDR2 SVGAGI. This CDR3 is 11 amino acids long. Trimming took 6 bases from V and 8 from J, leaving 10 bases between them. The CDR3 DNA reads as TGTGCCAGCAGAGGGTCAGAGGGCTACACCTTC. Translating gives CASRGSEGYTF.

This clonotype has more than one count but fewer than ten. The CDR3 DNA reads as TGTGCCAGCAGCTTTCCCCAGCGGGGGGCCTACGAGCAGTACTTC. As protein: CASSFPQRGAYEQYF. The chain carries TRBV11-2 and TRBJ2-7; 9 bases fit TRBD2. Trimming took 3 bases from V and 2 from J; bases not matched to a gene: 5. The CDR3 consists of 15 residues. The V gene's germline CDR1 is SGHAT and CDR2 FQNNGV.

The genes are TRBV6-5 and TRBJ2-7; D is possibly TRBD1 (5 bases). The CDR3 has 14 residues. The germline V and J ends were trimmed by 0 bases and 4 bases, with 10 bases remaining between them. The V gene's germline CDR1 is MNHEY and CDR2 SVGAGI. The DNA of the CDR3 is TGTGCCAGCAGTTACTCGAGTCAGGGATACGAGCAGTACGTC. This gives the protein CASSYSSQGYEQYV.